This T cell receptor beta chain was identified in a study of OX40 agonist ivuxolimab in advanced cancers. Whole-study context: At 65% to 90% male, the cohort had a mean age of 60 years, ranging from about 23 to 79.

Sampling of blood occurred at baseline, cycle 4 day 1, and cycle 7 day 1. Study-wide results and limits: CD8+ T cells averaged more expanded clones than CD4+.

Measured with immunoSEQ multiplex PCR; TCRdb has only the in-frame clones, and not every one. The table records more than 80,000 clones, approximately 90% of them present only once. Concerning this clone itself: Antigen unknown.

The sequences come from CD4+ or CD8+ T cells sorted from blood, collected in a trial of the OX40 agonist ivuxolimab. This clonotype was obtained from an adult with an advanced solid tumor such as melanoma, head and neck, liver or kidney cancer.

CDR3 loop: CAIRNTLQGLKDYGYTF. In DNA form, the CDR3 reads TGTGCCATCAGGAACACGCTACAGGGTCTAAAGGACTATGGCTACACCTTC. The chain has TRBV10-3 and TRBJ1-2, with D tentatively TRBD1 (6 bases). The ends were cut back, 6 bases at V and 3 bases at J, with 23 bases in the middle. This CDR3 contains 17 residues. CDR1 is ENHRY, CDR2 SYGVKD, per germline.